The 11 T cell receptor beta chains below come from one sample, sequenced in a study of identical twins. In TCRdb, the 5' RACE reads were re-called with MiXCR into one record per CDR3 protein. The sample includes fewer than 500,000 distinct CDR3 sequences, roughly 13% of them seen just once. These data also featured in a second study, about yellow fever vaccine responses in identical twins.

Sequenced input: CD4+ T cells sorted from blood. These receptors all come from a woman aged 18-29 years in good health.

This clonotype came up a few times. The chain is built from TRBV7-9 and TRBJ2-1, with D perhaps given as TRBD1 or TRBD2 (5 bases each). The CDR3 extends over 12 amino acids. V dropped 0 bases and J dropped 11 bases, with 8 bases sitting between them. From germline, CDR1 is SEHNR and CDR2 FQNEAQ (reference sequence). CDR3 nucleotides: TGTGCCAGCAGCTTAGCCGGGGCCCAGCAGTTCTTC. This encodes CASSLAGAQQFF.

This chain uses TRBV7-2 with TRBJ2-1; TRBD2 agrees at 7 bases. The CDR3 has 14 residues. V gave up 1 base and J gave up 14 bases; unmatched junction bases: 11. Germline V CDR1 and CDR2: SGHTA, FQGNSA. CDR3 in amino acids: CASSLEALREMKFF. The CDR3 DNA is TGTGCCAGCAGCTTAGAAGCCTTGCGGGAGATGAAGTTCTTC.

V gene TRBV20-1 combines with J gene TRBJ2-7; 8 nucleotides align to TRBD2. The germline gives CDR1 DFQATT, CDR2 SNEGSKA (reference sequence). CDR3 length equals 16 residues. J lost 6 bases, V lost 3 bases, and 16 bases had no gene match. The CDR3 nucleotides read TGCAGTGCTAGTGGGGCGGGGGGCGCTCACCGGTTCGAGCAGTACTTC. This gives the protein CSASGAGGAHRFEQYF.

In this sample, this clonotype turned up a few times. This chain connects TRBV20-1 to TRBJ2-7; 10 bases align to TRBD2. In germline, CDR1 is DFQATT, CDR2 SNEGSKA (reference sequence). The V segment lost 6 bases and the J segment 3 bases; nucleotides outside the gene matches: 5. The CDR3 length is 13 residues. CDR3 coding DNA: TGCAGTGCCTCCCTAGCGGGAGACTACGAGCAGTACTTC. It encodes CSASLAGDYEQYF.

This clonotype appeared a few times. The gene calls are TRBV5-4 and TRBJ2-1; D perhaps matches TRBD1 (6 bases). The CDR3 runs 19 residues. V lost 1 base to trimming and J lost 0 bases, with 20 bases between them. CDR1 and CDR2 from the germline V gene are SGHNT and YYREEE (reference sequence). Here the CDR3 reads CASSLRGALGHSSYNEQFF. In DNA form, the CDR3 reads TGTGCCAGCAGCTTGAGAGGGGCATTGGGACACTCCTCCTACAATGAGCAGTTCTTC. Full variable domain (missing parts from reference TRBV5-4 and TRBJ2-1): ETGVTQSPTHLIKTRGQQVTLRCSSQSGHNTVSWYQQALGQGPQFIFQYYREEENGRGNFPPRFSGLQFPNYSSELNVNALELDDSALYLCASSLRGALGHSSYNEQFFGPGTRLTVL.

This clonotype occurred a few times. This chain uses TRBV18 with TRBJ1-4; D remains ambiguous. V was cut by 1 base and J by 0 bases, with 6 bases left in between. This CDR3 has 15 residues. Germline-derived CDR1 and CDR2 are KGHSH and LQKENI. The CDR3 sequence is CASSPQTPTNEKLFF. The CDR3 DNA follows: TGTGCCAGCTCACCACAGACTCCAACTAATGAAAAACTGTTTTTT.

This clonotype was seen a few times. This rearrangement joins TRBV6-5 to TRBJ2-1, with 12 bases that match TRBD2. CDR1 and CDR2 from the germline V gene are MNHEY and SVGAGI. Unmatched junction bases numbered 8, after V lost 5 bases and J lost 9 bases. This CDR3 spans 15 amino acids. The CDR3 sequence is CASSVLAGGFSEQFF. The CDR3 nucleotides are TGTGCCAGCAGTGTACTAGCGGGAGGTTTTAGTGAGCAGTTCTTC.

This rearrangement joins TRBV5-1 to TRBJ2-3, with 10 bases identical to TRBD2. CDR1 and CDR2 (germline): SGHRS, YFSETQ. This CDR3 region has 15 residues. The V segment lost 4 bases and the J segment 2 bases; nucleotides outside the gene matches: 4. CDR3 residues: CASSPGLADTDTQYF. The CDR3 bases are TGCGCCAGCAGCCCCGGACTAGCGGACACAGATACGCAGTATTTT. Drawing the rest from reference TRBV5-1 and TRBJ2-3, the complete variable domain is KAGVTQTPRYLIKTRGQQVTLSCSPISGHRSVSWYQQTPGQGLQFLFEYFSETQRNKGNFPGRFSGRQFSNSRSEMNVSTLELGDSALYLCASSPGLADTDTQYFGPGTRLTVL.

This clonotype was recorded a few times. This sequence joins TRBV4-2 and TRBJ2-1, with 10 positions matching TRBD2. Trimming removed 0 bases from V and 7 bases from J; junction bases left unmatched: 6. This CDR3 has 16 residues. Germline assignment: CDR1 LGHNA and CDR2 YNFKEQ. CDR3: CASSQESVAGGNEQFF. CDR3 bases: TGTGCCAGCAGCCAAGAATCGGTAGCGGGAGGTAATGAGCAGTTCTTC.

This chain joins TRBV5-6 and TRBJ1-4; 7 positions match TRBD1. The CDR3 sequence is 15 residues long. CDR1 is SGHDT and CDR2 is YYEEEE in the germline V gene. The J segment lost 8 bases and the V segment lost 0 bases, leaving 7 bases of the junction unmatched. CDR3 nucleotide sequence: TGTGCCAGCAGCTTGGGTCCAGGGGGAAACGAAAAACTGTTTTTT. It is translated as CASSLGPGGNEKLFF.

J is TRBJ2-1 and V is TRBV5-1; 8 bases are shared with TRBD2. The V gene's germline CDR1 is SGHRS and CDR2 YFSETQ. The CDR3 is 15 amino acids. V trimming: 2 bases; J trimming: 9 bases; junction bases outside the gene matches: 10. CDR3 sequence (DNA): TGCGCCAGCAGCTTTAACGGGGGGGCTCTTTTTGAGCAGTTCTTC. This sequence encodes CASSFNGGALFEQFF. Full variable domain (rest looked up from reference TRBV5-1 and TRBJ2-1): KAGVTQTPRYLIKTRGQQVTLSCSPISGHRSVSWYQQTPGQGLQFLFEYFSETQRNKGNFPGRFSGRQFSNSRSEMNVSTLELGDSALYLCASSFNGGALFEQFFGPGTRLTVL.